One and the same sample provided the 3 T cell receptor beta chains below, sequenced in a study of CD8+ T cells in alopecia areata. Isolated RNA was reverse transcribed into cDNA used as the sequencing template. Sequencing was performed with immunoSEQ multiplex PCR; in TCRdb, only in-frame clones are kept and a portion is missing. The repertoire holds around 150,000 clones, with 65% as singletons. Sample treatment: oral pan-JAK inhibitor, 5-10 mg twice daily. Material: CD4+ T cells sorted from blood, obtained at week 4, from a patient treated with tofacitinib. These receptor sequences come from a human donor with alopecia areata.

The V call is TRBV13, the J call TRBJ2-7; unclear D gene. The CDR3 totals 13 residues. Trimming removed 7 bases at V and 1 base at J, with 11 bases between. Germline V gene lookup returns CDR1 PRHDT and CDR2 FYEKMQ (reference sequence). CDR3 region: CASTSSPSYEQYF. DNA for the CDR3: TGTGCCAGCACCAGCAGCCCTTCCTACGAGCAGTACTTC.

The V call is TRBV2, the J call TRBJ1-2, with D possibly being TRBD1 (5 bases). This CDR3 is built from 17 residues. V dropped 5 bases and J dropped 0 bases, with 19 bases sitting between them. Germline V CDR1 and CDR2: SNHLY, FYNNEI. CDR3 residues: CASSRGPTDTSNYGYTF. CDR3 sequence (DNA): TGTGCCAGCAGTCGAGGACCCACGGACACCTCTAACTATGGCTACACCTTC.

The CDR3 loop is CSVEDPDSNGRPPYF. The CDR3 nucleotides read TGCAGCGTTGAAGATCCAGATTCTAACGGCCGTCCGCCGTACTTC. The V and J genes are TRBV29-1 and TRBJ2-5; D not resolved. V lost 0 bases to trimming and J lost 13 bases, with 24 bases between them. The V gene's germline CDR1 is SQVTM and CDR2 ANQGSEA. The CDR3 totals 15 residues.